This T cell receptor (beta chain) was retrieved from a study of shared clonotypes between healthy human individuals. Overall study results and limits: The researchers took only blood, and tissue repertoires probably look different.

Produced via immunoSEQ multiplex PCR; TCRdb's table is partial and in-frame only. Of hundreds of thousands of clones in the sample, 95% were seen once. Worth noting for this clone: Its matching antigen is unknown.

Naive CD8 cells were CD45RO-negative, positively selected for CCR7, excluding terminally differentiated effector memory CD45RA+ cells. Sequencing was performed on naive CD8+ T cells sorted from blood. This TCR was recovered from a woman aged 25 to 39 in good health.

This CDR3 is CASSPQDRGETAQHF. The CDR3 coding sequence is TGTGCCAGCAGTCCCCAGGACAGGGGCGAAACGGCCCAGCATTTT. J is TRBJ1-5 and V is TRBV28, with 9 positions matching TRBD1. V shed 5 bases, J shed 11 bases, and the junction held 13 bases outside the gene matches. Per the germline V gene, CDR1 is MDHEN and CDR2 is SYDVKM. The CDR3 totals 15 residues.